The 10 T cell receptor beta chains below all came from one sample that was sequenced in a study of T cell responses to AZD1222 COVID-19 vaccine. Assay used: immunoSEQ multiplex PCR; TCRdb lists only in-frame clones, some missing. The table shows about 150,000 clones, with more than 85% occurring only once. This material consisted of peripheral blood, taken 28 days after the second AZD1222 dose. The receptors were gathered from an adult who received the AZD1222 COVID-19 vaccine.

This clone appeared once. The V call is TRBV14, the J call TRBJ2-2; 11 bases are shared with TRBD1. Trimming at V came to 4 bases and at J to 5 bases, leaving 6 bases not matched to a gene. Germline V CDR1 and CDR2: SGHDN, FVKESK. This CDR3 comprises 16 residues. CDR3 sequence reads: CASSPWTGGDTGELFF. CDR3 nucleotide sequence: TGTGCCAGCAGCCCCTGGACAGGGGGCGATACCGGGGAGCTGTTTTTT.

The chain uses TRBV29-1 and TRBJ2-1; 10 bases map to TRBD2. The CDR3 contains 13 residues. The V gene's germline CDR1 is SQVTM and CDR2 ANQGSEA. The CDR3 coding sequence is TGCAGTGCCCTGGGACTAGCGTACAATGAGCAGTTCTTC. Its translation is CSALGLAYNEQFF.

This clone appeared once. The chain uses TRBV18 and TRBJ2-4; D may be TRBD1 or TRBD2 (7 bases each). With 1 base removed from V and 11 bases from J, the gap between germline ends came to 15 bases. Germline loops: CDR1 KGHSH, CDR2 LQKENI. CDR3 length: 14 amino acids. CDR3 DNA: TGTGCCAGCTCACCACGCGGGGAGGGGGCCTTTCAGTACTTC. Protein sequence: CASSPRGEGAFQYF.

V is TRBV2 and J is TRBJ1-4; tentatively, D is TRBD1 (5 bases). CDR1 SNHLY and CDR2 FYNNEI come from the germline V gene. Trimming removed 6 bases from V and 8 bases from J, with 19 bases in between. This CDR3 comprises 15 residues. The CDR3 region is CASRRGEPWEEKLFF. The DNA for the CDR3 is TGTGCCAGCAGGCGAGGGGAGCCTTGGGAAGAAAAACTGTTTTTT.

This rearrangement joins TRBV10-3 to TRBJ2-3, with TRBD1 as a possible D gene (5 bases). CDR1 is ENHRY, CDR2 SYGVKD, per germline. The germline V and J ends were trimmed by 8 bases and 2 bases, with 14 bases remaining between them. The CDR3 sequence is 14 residues long. CDR3 residues: CAIVNGQVTDTQYF. CDR3 nucleotide sequence: TGTGCCATCGTAAATGGACAAGTCACAGATACGCAGTATTTT.

V usage is TRBV21-1 and J usage is TRBJ2-7; TRBD1 was called by the table and not checked on the DNA. TRBV21-1 is an annotated pseudogene. This CDR3 region has 14 residues. The CDR3 coding sequence is TGTGCCAGCATCAGACAGGGAGCGGTCCTCGAGCAGTACTTC. This gives the protein CASIRQGAVLEQYF.

This clone was counted between two and nine times. The chain is built from TRBV6-2 or TRBV6-3 and TRBJ2-2, with D unclear. CDR1 is MNHEY, CDR2 SVGEGT, per germline. Trimming took off 5 bases at V and 3 bases at J, with 22 bases between the two ends. This CDR3 has 18 amino acids. CDR3 loop: CASSTYKVAPGDTGELFF. CDR3 in DNA: TGTGCCAGCAGTACCTATAAGGTGGCGCCGGGCGACACCGGGGAGCTGTTTTTT.

The chain has TRBV24-1 and TRBJ2-7, with TRBD1 identical over 11 bases. The CDR3 has 17 amino acids. V shed 12 bases and J 12 bases; nucleotides not matched to a gene: 27. CDR1 KGHDR and CDR2 SFDVKD come from the germline V gene. CDR3: CASISWTGGFDSGSGYF. The DNA for the CDR3 is TGTGCCTCGATTAGTTGGACAGGGGGCTTTGATAGCGGGAGTGGGTACTTC.

This chain connects TRBV28 to TRBJ2-7, with 8 bases fitting TRBD2. V dropped 5 bases and J dropped 0; count of bases not matched to a gene: 6. This CDR3 region has 15 residues. CDR1 and CDR2 (germline): MDHEN, SYDVKM. The CDR3 here is CASSTSGTSSYEQYF. DNA of the CDR3: TGTGCCAGCAGTACCTCCGGGACTAGCTCCTACGAGCAGTACTTC.

This chain links TRBV2 with TRBJ2-6; D remains ambiguous. This CDR3 comprises 15 residues. Germline V gene data show CDR1 as SNHLY and CDR2 as FYNNEI. Trimming cost V 8 bases and J 2 bases, with 13 bases left between them. CDR3 coding DNA: TGTGCCAGCGCAGGATCCCACACTGGGGCCAACGTCCTGACTTTC. It specifies CASAGSHTGANVLTF.